Given below is one T cell receptor (beta chain) in context. The CDR3 has 15 amino acids. CDR1 is SGDLS and CDR2 is YYNGEE in the germline V gene. Trimming left V 3 bases short and J 5 bases short, with 17 bases between. The data belong to a study of T cell clonotyping in hematopoietic cell transplantation. Data came from immunoSEQ multiplex PCR; TCRdb stores just in-frame clones and leaves some out. In the table there are 55,000 to 70,000 clones, just under 95% of which are singletons. The V gene is TRBV9, the J gene TRBJ2-5; TRBD1 might be the D (6 bases). Source material: peripheral blood mononuclear cells. The receptor comes from a man aged 50-60 years in good health. Some clones in this sample may be carry-over from other donors' samples. The CDR3 spells CASSGTMTGMETQYF. CDR3 in DNA: TGTGCCAGCAGCGGAACCATGACAGGAATGGAGACCCAGTACTTC.